Each of the 16 T cell receptor beta chains below was sequenced from the same sample in a study of blood T cell repertoires in COVID-19. The method was immunoSEQ multiplex PCR; TCRdb's version includes in-frame clones alone and lacks a portion of them. This sample has about 92,000 clones, with about 91% found just once. Sequenced sample: peripheral blood. The source is a human donor with active COVID-19. The donor label of this sample is uncertain.

This chain links TRBV19 with TRBJ1-2; TRBD1 is a possible D gene (5 bases). There are 13 residues in the CDR3. Germline CDR1 and CDR2: LNHDA and SQIVND (reference sequence). V was trimmed by 8 bases and J by 4 bases, leaving 14 bases between them. The CDR3 is CASSLTGSYGYTF. The CDR3 DNA reads as TGTGCCAGTTCACTCACAGGTTCCTATGGCTACACCTTC.

The rearrangement links TRBV6-5 to TRBJ2-5; no clear D. Deletions cut 8 bases from V and 4 bases from J, with 8 bases between. The CDR3 runs to 11 residues. In germline, CDR1 is MNHEY, CDR2 SVGAGI. The CDR3 reads CASLHRETQYF. CDR3 DNA: TGTGCCAGCCTACACAGAGAGACCCAGTACTTC.

The chain links TRBV27 to TRBJ2-1, with D possibly being TRBD2 (5 bases). The CDR3 extends over 14 amino acids. Germline CDR1 reads MNHEY; CDR2 reads SMNVEV (reference sequence). V lost 8 bases to trimming and J lost 10 bases, with 21 bases between them. The CDR3 loop reads CASGSRGLGGEQFF. DNA of the CDR3: TGTGCCAGCGGGTCCCGGGGATTAGGCGGGGAGCAGTTCTTC.

As for this clone: One end of the junction does not line up with germline, which may come from a read error. The chain carries TRBV7-7 and TRBJ2-7, with TRBD2 as a possible D gene (5 bases). The germline V gene encodes CDR1 SSHAT and CDR2 FNYEAQ (reference sequence). The length of the CDR3 is 17 residues. Here the CDR3 DNA reads TGTGCTAGCAGCTTAGTGGGAGCAGGACTTCCCTCCTACGAGCAGTACTTC. It yields the protein CASSLVGAGLPSYEQYF.

The CDR3 sequence is CATSDGTGARVSSYNEQFF. CDR3 nucleotides: TGTGCCACCAGTGATGGGACAGGGGCCCGCGTGAGCTCCTACAATGAGCAGTTCTTC. The chain uses TRBV24-1 and TRBJ2-1; TRBD1 aligns across 10 bases. The CDR3 loop spans 19 amino acids. The V gene's germline CDR1 is KGHDR and CDR2 SFDVKD. The J segment lost 0 bases and the V segment lost 3 bases, leaving 10 bases of the junction unmatched.

The DNA of the CDR3 is TGCAGTGGAAGAACTTCCCCCGAATATTTT. Protein sequence: CSGRTSPEYF. The chain has TRBV20-1 and TRBJ2-3, with D unclear. In germline, CDR1 is DFQATT, CDR2 SNEGSKA (reference sequence). The CDR3 has 10 amino acids. Trimming removed 7 bases at V and 15 bases at J, with 17 bases between.

The rearrangement joins TRBV5-6 to TRBJ2-2; D might be TRBD2 (6 bases). V was shortened by 2 bases and J by 2 bases, with 10 bases between the two germline ends. In germline, CDR1 is SGHDT, CDR2 YYEEEE. CDR3 length: 15 amino acids. DNA of the CDR3: TGTGCCAGCAGCTTCCCGGGAGCAAACACCGGGGAGCTGTTTTTT. Translated, it gives CASSFPGANTGELFF.

V is TRBV6-5 and J is TRBJ2-7; TRBD2 matches 9 bases. CDR3 length equals 14 residues. V lost 4 bases to trimming and J lost 7 bases; unmatched junction nucleotides: 8. Germline assignment: CDR1 MNHEY and CDR2 SVGAGI. The CDR3, as DNA: TGTGCCAGCAGTTCCGGCGGGGGGGCCCAAGAGCAGTACTTC. This gives the protein CASSSGGGAQEQYF.

This clone was observed a few times. CDR3 sequence reads: CASSVTGSPTGELFF. In DNA form, the CDR3 reads TGTGCCAGCAGTGTCACAGGGTCCCCCACCGGGGAGCTGTTTTTT. The chain couples TRBV2 to TRBJ2-2, with D maybe TRBD1 (6 bases). Trimming took off 4 bases at V and 4 bases at J, with 13 bases between the two ends. CDR1 and CDR2 from the germline V gene are SNHLY and FYNNEI. CDR3 length: 15 residues. Full variable domain (outside the CDR3, taken from reference TRBV2 and TRBJ2-2): EPEVTQTPSHQVTQMGQEVILRCVPISNHLYFYWYRQILGQKVEFLVSFYNNEISEKSEIFDDQFSVERPDGSNFTLKIRSTKLEDSAMYFCASSVTGSPTGELFFGEGSRLTVL.

The J gene is TRBJ1-6, the V gene TRBV24-1; D remains ambiguous. V was trimmed by 8 bases and J by 7 bases, leaving 8 bases between them. This CDR3 spans 12 amino acids. In germline, CDR1 is KGHDR, CDR2 SFDVKD. CDR3 sequence reads: CATTGLNSPLHF. The DNA of the CDR3 is TGTGCCACCACTGGACTAAATTCACCCCTCCACTTT.

The chain is built from TRBV7-9 and TRBJ1-2; D unclear. The CDR3 has 13 residues. Trimming left V 5 bases short and J 7 bases short, with 14 bases between. Germline V gives CDR1 SEHNR, CDR2 FQNEAQ (reference sequence). The chain's CDR3 is CASSMGAALGYTF. The DNA of the CDR3 is TGTGCCAGCAGCATGGGCGCCGCTCTTGGCTACACCTTC.

With respect to this clone: One junction end disagrees with the germline gene, perhaps due to a read error. The J gene is TRBJ1-6, the V gene TRBV7-8, with a possible D match to TRBD1 (5 bases). The germline V gene has CDR1 SGHVS and CDR2 FQNEAQ. The CDR3 consists of 15 residues. CDR3 DNA: TGTGCCAGCAGCTTAAGGGGCGGCTATAATGCACCCCTCCACTTT. Its protein product is CASSLRGGYNAPLHF.

In DNA, the CDR3 is TGTGCCAGCAGGCCACTAGCGGGGGCCTTTAATACGCAGTATTTT. This sequence encodes CASRPLAGAFNTQYF. The V gene is TRBV27, the J gene TRBJ2-3; 11 nucleotides align to TRBD2. J was trimmed by 7 bases and V by 6 bases; bases with no gene match: 9. There are 15 residues in the CDR3. Germline V gene data show CDR1 as MNHEY and CDR2 as SMNVEV (reference sequence).

V and J are TRBV9 and TRBJ2-3; 11 nucleotides agree with TRBD2. CDR1 is SGDLS, CDR2 YYNGEE, per germline. CDR3 length equals 16 residues. Trimming removed 4 bases from V and 6 bases from J; junction bases left unmatched: 10. The CDR3: CASSFGLAGSADTQYF. The CDR3 nucleotides read TGTGCCAGCAGCTTTGGACTAGCGGGTTCTGCGGATACGCAGTATTTT.

The CDR3 nucleotides are TGTGCCAGCAGCGTCAATCCCGGGACAGGGGGCGTCTCTTCTGGAAACACCATATATTTT. It specifies CASSVNPGTGGVSSGNTIYF. The V and J genes are TRBV9 and TRBJ1-3; 12 bases match TRBD1. Trimming cost V 2 bases and J 1 base; bases outside gene matches: 13. CDR1 and CDR2 from the germline V gene are SGDLS and YYNGEE. CDR3 length: 20 residues.

The genes are TRBV7-2 and TRBJ2-5; D possibly corresponds to TRBD1 (5 bases). The V gene's germline CDR1 is SGHTA and CDR2 FQGNSA. This CDR3 has 14 amino acids. Trimming pared 3 bases from V and 5 bases from J, leaving 13 bases between. CDR3 amino acids: CASSFWQGDETQYF. CDR3 nucleotide sequence: TGTGCCAGCAGCTTCTGGCAGGGCGACGAGACCCAGTACTTC.